Listed below are T cell receptor beta chains from one sample, sequenced in a study of blood T cell repertoires in COVID-19. Using immunoSEQ multiplex PCR, the repertoire was profiled, and TCRdb retains in-frame clones only, with some absent. The table includes 200,000 to 250,000 clones, approximately 83% detected once. Sequenced: PBMCs or T cells enriched from blood (not recorded which). These receptors were obtained from a woman between 55 and 75 years old who had recovered from COVID-19. Both conserved end residues are part of each CDR3. D genes are given only for firm matches. Only part of the rows carry a size: once, few, many, or a class if the clone is expanded.

J: TRBJ2-7
size: .
V: TRBV3-1/TRBV3-2
D: .
DNA: TGTGCCAGCAGCCAAGATCCTGGGCCTGCCTACGAGCAGTACTTC
CDR3: CASSQDPGPAYEQYF

J: TRBJ2-2
size: .
V: TRBV11-3
D: .
DNA: TGTGCCAGCAGCCCAGAGGGAGGGGAGCTGTTTTTT
CDR3: CASSPEGGELFF

J: TRBJ1-2
size: .
V: TRBV19
D: .
DNA: TGTGCCAGTAGTGGGACGGGCGGGAGTGGCTACACCTTC
CDR3: CASSGTGGSGYTF

J: TRBJ1-3
size: .
V: TRBV3-1/TRBV3-2
D: .
DNA: TGTGCCAGCAGCGTTTCCGGGGGACCCTACTCTGGAAACACCATATATTTT
CDR3: CASSVSGGPYSGNTIYF

J: TRBJ2-3
size: .
V: TRBV5-1
D: TRBD1
DNA: TGCGCCAGCAGCCAGGGACAGCGCACAGATACGCAGTATTTT
CDR3: CASSQGQRTDTQYF

J: TRBJ2-1
size: .
V: TRBV2
D: TRBD2
DNA: TGTGCCAGCAGTAAATCTAGCGGGGACTTAGGGGAGCAGTTCTTC
CDR3: CASSKSSGDLGEQFF

J: TRBJ2-5
size: .
V: TRBV7-8
D: TRBD2
DNA: TGTGCCAGCAGCCAGACTAGCGGCCGGGAGACCCAGTACTTC
CDR3: CASSQTSGRETQYF

J: TRBJ1-2
size: once
V: TRBV11-2
D: .
DNA: TGTGCCAGCAGCTTAGGTGGCCAGGGTCATTATGGCTACACCTTC
CDR3: CASSLGGQGHYGYTF

J: TRBJ2-5
size: .
V: TRBV5-8
D: .
DNA: TGTGCCAGCAGCCTGGACACCCCAGAGACCCAGTACTTC
CDR3: CASSLDTPETQYF

J: TRBJ1-2
size: .
V: TRBV6-5
D: TRBD1
DNA: TGTGCCAGCAGTCCGAGACAGGGAACCTATGGCTACACCTTC
CDR3: CASSPRQGTYGYTF

J: TRBJ2-7
size: .
V: TRBV19
D: TRBD2
DNA: TGTGCCAGTAGTATCAATACCGGGGGGGCCGACGAGCAGTACTTC
CDR3: CASSINTGGADEQYF

J: TRBJ1-2
size: .
V: TRBV10-1
D: .
DNA: TGCGCCCAACCGAACCCGAGCCGGGGAGGCTATGGCTACACCTTC
CDR3: CAQPNPSRGGYGYTF

J: TRBJ1-5
size: .
V: TRBV9
D: .
DNA: TGTGCCAGCAGCGTCGAGGGGGACAATCAGCCCCAGCATTTT
CDR3: CASSVEGDNQPQHF

J: TRBJ1-5
size: .
V: TRBV27
D: .
DNA: TGTGCCAGCAACACTGGGAGGGGCAATCAGCCCCAGCATTTT
CDR3: CASNTGRGNQPQHF

J: TRBJ1-6
size: .
V: TRBV5-5
D: .
DNA: TGTGCCAGCAGAAACTCAGACAGCCCGACTAATTCACCCCTCCACTTT
CDR3: CASRNSDSPTNSPLHF

J: TRBJ2-3
size: .
V: TRBV19
D: .
DNA: TGTGCCAGTAGTATAGGTGCAGGGGGGTCGGCAGATACGCAGTATTTT
CDR3: CASSIGAGGSADTQYF

J: TRBJ2-2
size: .
V: TRBV27
D: .
DNA: TGTGCCAGCAGTTTAAAGGCCGCGGGAAACACCGGGGAGCTGTTTTTT
CDR3: CASSLKAAGNTGELFF

J: TRBJ2-5
size: .
V: TRBV19
D: TRBD1
DNA: TGTGCCAGTAGCACGGCCGGGACAGGGGGCGCTTGGGAGACCCAGTACTTC
CDR3: CASSTAGTGGAWETQYF

J: TRBJ2-1
size: .
V: TRBV15
D: .
DNA: TGTGCCACCAGCCCGCACGAGTACAATGAGCAGTTCTTC
CDR3: CATSPHEYNEQFF

J: TRBJ1-4
size: .
V: TRBV25-1
D: .
DNA: TGTGCCAGCAGTGAATCTGGAACTCAGGGCCCAACTAATGAAAAACTGTTTTTT
CDR3: CASSESGTQGPTNEKLFF

J: TRBJ1-1
size: .
V: TRBV5-1
D: .
DNA: TGCGCCAGCAGTCTGGGCGGGGGACGAAGGGACACTGAAGCTTTCTTT
CDR3: CASSLGGGRRDTEAFF

J: TRBJ1-2
size: .
V: TRBV6-2/TRBV6-3
D: TRBD1
DNA: TGTGCCAGCAGTCCCCAATTAGCAGGGGGCTATGGCTACACCTTC
CDR3: CASSPQLAGGYGYTF

J: TRBJ1-5
size: .
V: TRBV5-1
D: TRBD1
DNA: TGCGCCAGCAGCCCTGGACAGGGCGGGAATCAGCCCCAGCATTTT
CDR3: CASSPGQGGNQPQHF

J: TRBJ2-7
size: .
V: TRBV15
D: .
DNA: TGTGCCACCAGCACAGGGGTTAGTGGCGAGCAGTACTTC
CDR3: CATSTGVSGEQYF

J: TRBJ2-7
size: .
V: TRBV6-2/TRBV6-3
D: .
DNA: TGTGCCAGCAGCATCGGACAAAGCTACGAGCAGTACTTC
CDR3: CASSIGQSYEQYF

J: TRBJ2-2
size: .
V: TRBV27
D: .
DNA: TGTGCCAGCAGTCCCGGGACTCACACCGGGGAGCTGTTTTTT
CDR3: CASSPGTHTGELFF

J: TRBJ1-5
size: once
V: TRBV9
D: .
DNA: TGTGCCAGCAGCGTAGGAGGGTACGGGCAGCCCCAGCATTTT
CDR3: CASSVGGYGQPQHF

J: TRBJ2-1
size: .
V: TRBV7-3
D: TRBD2
DNA: TGTGCCAGCAGCTTAATGGGGCTAGCGGAACTCTCCTACAATGAGCAGTTCTTC
CDR3: CASSLMGLAELSYNEQFF

J: TRBJ2-1
size: .
V: TRBV7-9
D: .
DNA: TGTGCCAGCATCCCCGCCTACAATGAGCAGTTCTTC
CDR3: CASIPAYNEQFF

J: TRBJ1-5
size: .
V: TRBV27
D: .
DNA: TGTGCCAGCAGTTACAGGGCGAGTCAGCCCCAGCATTTT
CDR3: CASSYRASQPQHF

J: TRBJ1-1
size: .
V: TRBV5-1
D: .
DNA: TGCGCCAGCAGCTTGGTCGCAGGGGAGAACACTGAAGCTTTCTTT
CDR3: CASSLVAGENTEAFF

J: TRBJ2-7
size: .
V: TRBV7-2
D: TRBD2
DNA: TGTGCCAGCAGCTTAAATAGCGGGAGGTCCTACGAGCAGTACTTC
CDR3: CASSLNSGRSYEQYF

J: TRBJ2-3
size: once
V: TRBV5-6
D: .
DNA: TGTGCCAGCCAGAATCCGGGACACCTTGGGAGCACAGATACGCAGTATTTT
CDR3: CASQNPGHLGSTDTQYF

J: TRBJ2-7
size: few
V: TRBV9
D: TRBD2
DNA: TGTGCCAGCAGCCCTCACATAGCGGGGGCCTACGAGCAGTACTTC
CDR3: CASSPHIAGAYEQYF

J: TRBJ2-5
size: .
V: TRBV11-2
D: .
DNA: TGTGCCAGCAGCTTACGAGTAGCCCGAGGGGAGACCCAGTACTTC
CDR3: CASSLRVARGETQYF

J: TRBJ2-2
size: .
V: TRBV6-1
D: .
DNA: TGTGCCAGCAGTGAGGATGGGACACTCACTTTCACCGGGGAGCTGTTTTTT
CDR3: CASSEDGTLTFTGELFF

J: TRBJ1-6
size: .
V: TRBV7-2
D: TRBD1
DNA: TGTGCCAGCACCCAGGGACAGTATAATTCACCCCTCCACTTT
CDR3: CASTQGQYNSPLHF

J: TRBJ1-1
size: .
V: TRBV2
D: TRBD1
DNA: TGTGCCAGCAGTACTGACAGGGTAGGGAACACTGAAGCTTTCTTT
CDR3: CASSTDRVGNTEAFF

J: TRBJ2-1
size: .
V: TRBV19
D: TRBD1
DNA: TGTGCCAGTAGTATGGGACAGGCCTACAATGAGCAGTTCTTC
CDR3: CASSMGQAYNEQFF

J: TRBJ1-3
size: .
V: TRBV18
D: .
DNA: TGTGCCAGCTCACCTTCTCGAGGATCCGGAAACACCATATATTTT
CDR3: CASSPSRGSGNTIYF

J: TRBJ1-2
size: .
V: TRBV7-8
D: .
DNA: TGTGCCAGCAGCTACCATAGTGGCTACACCTTC
CDR3: CASSYHSGYTF

J: TRBJ1-3
size: .
V: TRBV19
D: .
DNA: TGTGCCAGTACCCCTGGGCGCTCTGGAAACACCATATATTTT
CDR3: CASTPGRSGNTIYF

J: TRBJ2-7
size: .
V: TRBV2
D: .
DNA: TGTGCCAGCAGTCTAAACTCCGGGGACGAGCAGTACTTC
CDR3: CASSLNSGDEQYF